This TCR beta chain came from a study of sequential checkpoint blockade in melanoma (dated by TCRdb to about 2019). Turning to the overall study: Patients were assigned by 1:1 randomization to either first-line nivolumab followed by ipilimumab (arm A) or ipilimumab followed by nivolumab (arm B). Around 80% of the matched pre- and post-treatment tumor biopsy pairs came from the same lesion. TCRbeta immunosequencing was performed on DNA from 91 pretreatment melanoma tumor samples. For twenty-two patients, matched tumor biopsies were taken both before treatment and at week 13, after single-agent nivolumab (arm A) or ipilimumab (arm B). Maintenance nivolumab came after each of the two trial sequences. Study-wide conclusions, independent of this receptor: The response-prediction model combining TCR metrics and mutation burden needs validation in larger, independent patient cohorts. Among patients in arm A, the nivolumab-first arm, pretreatment tumor TIL clonality was associated with response (P = .04). Achieving clinical benefit was about 30 times more likely for patients whose tumor T-cell fraction and clonality increased by week 13. Within-arm analyses of tumor T-cell fraction were limited by small sample sizes and reduced statistical power. Tumor T-cell fraction and clonality were found to correlate with PD-L1 staining and CD8+ T-cell counts but not with mutational load.

The cysteine opens and the phenylalanine closes a CDR3 of 17 amino acids. CDR3 DNA only is kept here, 51 bases in frame from base 1. V is cut by 3 bases and J by 3 bases, and the space between the germline ends is 21 bases. Based on the germline V gene, the CDR1 and CDR2 sequences are MDHEN and SYDVKM. The label giving this sample's treatment or condition can be read as: randomized to nivolumab then ipilimumab (arm A) or the reverse (arm B). No trial patient had received prior DNA-damaging chemotherapy. The samples were obtained from melanoma patients enrolled in CheckMate 064, an open-label, randomized phase II trial testing sequential checkpoint blockade. Genomic DNA from formalin-fixed paraffin-embedded (FFPE) tissue samples was used for tumor TCR sequencing. The immunoSEQ Assay was used to immunosequence TCRbeta CDR3 regions from genomic DNA. Prior to high-throughput sequencing, genomic DNA was amplified by bias-controlled multiplex PCR. As for how the authors treated the data: To quantify the absolute abundance of each unique TCRbeta CDR3 region, the sequences were collapsed and filtered. Clonality was defined as 1 minus Pielou's evenness and was calculated using productive rearrangements only. To compute tumor T-cell fraction, TCRbeta template counts were normalized to usable DNA, with usable DNA estimated from several housekeeping genes. A previously published method was used to identify clones whose frequencies were significantly greater in on-treatment samples than in baseline samples. TCRdb stores this immuneACCESS table with in-frame sequences only. Part of the clones is absent; in the studies checked, under half of the shortfall reflects unresolved V genes, and no reason is known for the rest. V and J calls plus clone size are reproduced from that table; the DNA served to infer D and trimming. For this sample there are about 1,400 clones; 20% to 25% appear just once. Roughly 9% of the sample lies in the top ten.

Relative to its sample, this clone is large (0.1 to 1%). No antigen is known for it. Base qualities are not recorded, but no much larger clone differs from it by a single base. Sequencing was performed on tumor tissue (inferred from file names), taken from a patient given nivolumab and ipilimumab in sequence. The sequence came from a human donor with melanoma. Recombination joined TRBV28 with TRBJ2-7; the D segment may tentatively be TRBD1 or TRBD2, each giving 5 matched bases. The nucleotide sequence reads as follows: TGTGCCAGCAGTTTGTCTTTGCAGGGAGAAGGGGACTACGAGCAGTACTTC. This codes for CASSLSLQGEGDYEQYF.